These 19 T cell receptor beta chains were sequenced from one sample in a study of blood T cells in healthy people across ages (dated by TCRdb to between 2014 and 2017). The library was made by 5' RACE. The run used an Illumina HiSeq 2500. A second PCR of about 7 to 12 cycles was run with a J-beta primer mix and a sample-barcoded 5' primer. TCRdb redid the processing of the public reads, applying fastp at Q25 and MiXCR, and retained in-frame beta chains. Every entry covers one CDR3 protein and lists the most common genes and DNA from its rows. Within this sample are over a million distinct CDR3 sequences, with less than 45% of them counted one time only. The ten largest make up approximately 4% of the sample. The sequencing sample was made of blood. The receptors were gathered from a woman younger than 35 in good health.

CDR3 amino acids: CASSQRQGGYEQYF. DNA for the CDR3: TGCGCCAGCAGCCAACGACAGGGCGGCTACGAGCAGTACTTC. V and J are TRBV4-3 and TRBJ2-7; TRBD1 matches at 7 bases. The CDR3 has 14 amino acids. Germline CDR1 reads LGHNA; CDR2 reads YSLEER. Losses at the gene ends were 2 bases for V and 3 bases for J; bases not matched to a gene: 4.

This clonotype came up a few times. This chain joins TRBV6-2 or TRBV6-3 and TRBJ1-2; TRBD1 aligns across 8 bases. J was trimmed by 8 bases and V by 6 bases; bases with no gene match: 11. The length of the CDR3 is 14 residues. Germline V gene lookup returns CDR1 MNHEY and CDR2 SVGEGT. The CDR3 DNA follows: TGTGCCAGCAGCCACCGGGACAGGCCCTCGGGCTACACCTTC. Protein sequence: CASSHRDRPSGYTF.

This clonotype was recorded many times. The chain is built from TRBV7-7 and TRBJ2-1; possibly TRBD1 or TRBD2 for D (6 bases each). There are 13 residues in the CDR3. The germline V and J ends were trimmed by 2 bases and 8 bases, with 10 bases remaining between them. Per the germline V gene, CDR1 is SSHAT and CDR2 is FNYEAQ (reference sequence). CDR3 nucleotide sequence: TGTGCCAGCAGCTTATGGGGGGCAGATGAGCAGTTCTTC. The encoded protein is CASSLWGADEQFF.

This chain connects TRBV12-3 or TRBV12-4 to TRBJ2-3; TRBD2 matches 10 bases. With 5 bases clipped from V and 3 bases from J, the junction kept 11 bases outside the gene matches. CDR3 length: 17 amino acids. Here the CDR3 DNA reads TGTGCCAGCAGTCCCTCCCACACTAGCGGGATGACAGATACGCAGTATTTT. Translation: CASSPSHTSGMTDTQYF.

The rearrangement links TRBV9 to TRBJ2-5; 12 bases match TRBD2. CDR1 SGDLS and CDR2 YYNGEE come from the germline V gene. This CDR3 has 15 residues. With 6 bases clipped from V and 1 base from J, the junction kept 4 bases outside the gene matches. CDR3 sequence (DNA): TGTGCCAGCAATCGACTAGCGGGGGCCCAAGAGACCCAGTACTTC. Translation gives CASNRLAGAQETQYF.

The chain combines TRBV5-1 with TRBJ2-7, with 12 bases matching TRBD1. V gave up 4 bases and J gave up 7 bases; unmatched junction bases: 6. The CDR3 contains 14 residues. CDR1 is SGHRS, CDR2 YFSETQ, per germline. The CDR3 sequence: CASSGTGGKNEQYF. The DNA of the CDR3 is TGCGCCAGCAGCGGGACAGGGGGCAAGAATGAGCAGTACTTC.

V and J are TRBV4-1 and TRBJ2-5; D gene unclear. The germline CDR1 and CDR2 sequences are MGHRA and YSYEKL. The CDR3 runs to 12 residues. Between the trimmed V and J ends, which lost 4 bases and 4 bases, there was a span of 7 bases. This CDR3 reads CASSRPSETQYF. The CDR3 coding sequence is TGCGCCAGCAGCCGGCCCTCAGAGACCCAGTACTTC.

As to this clonotype: Mismatch with germline at one junction end may stem from a read error. This sequence joins TRBV27 and TRBJ2-5, with unresolved D. This CDR3 has 14 residues. The germline V gene encodes CDR1 MNHEY and CDR2 SMNVEV (reference sequence). The CDR3 sequence: CASSFKSRLKTQYF. The CDR3 coding sequence is TGTGCCAGCAGTTTTAAGTCTAGATTGAAGACGCAGTACTTC.

This chain links TRBV29-1 with TRBJ2-2; no definite D call. Germline lookup yields CDR1 SQVTM and CDR2 ANQGSEA. Trimming shortened V by 7 bases and J by 4 bases, and 13 bases separated the two germline ends. The CDR3 extends over 13 amino acids. CDR3 nucleotides: TGCAGCGCAAGGAAAGAAGGCACCGGGGAGCTGTTTTTT. Encoded protein: CSARKEGTGELFF.

This clonotype has a handful of counts. The chain couples TRBV7-9 to TRBJ1-2, with D perhaps matching TRBD1 (5 bases). The CDR3 contains 13 residues. V was cut by 3 bases and J by 8 bases, with 13 bases left in between. Germline lookup yields CDR1 SEHNR and CDR2 FQNEAQ (reference sequence). CDR3 sequence (DNA): TGTGCCAGCAGCTTCCGGGACTGGGAGGGCTACACCTTC. The encoded protein is CASSFRDWEGYTF.

The rearrangement uses TRBV6-2 or TRBV6-3 and TRBJ2-5; D may correspond to TRBD1 or TRBD2 (5 bases each). The CDR3 consists of 17 residues. The V end was cut by 5 bases, the J end by 3 bases, with 22 bases between. Germline CDR1 is MNHEY and CDR2 is SVGEGT. The CDR3 reads CASSLSFGTRWEETQYF. In nucleotides, the CDR3 is TGTGCCAGCAGTCTATCGTTCGGGACCCGGTGGGAAGAGACCCAGTACTTC.

The chain recombines TRBV3-1 with TRBJ1-6; tentative D call: TRBD1 (5 bases). V was pared by 2 bases and J by 7 bases, with 12 bases between. The CDR3 has 15 residues. CDR1 LGHDT and CDR2 YNNKEL come from the germline V gene (reference sequence). The CDR3 spells CASSQLRGSNSPLHF. CDR3 in DNA: TGTGCCAGCAGCCAACTGAGGGGCTCAAATTCACCCCTCCACTTT.

A few counts support this clonotype. V gene TRBV2 combines with J gene TRBJ2-5; D unresolved. Germline CDR1 reads SNHLY; CDR2 reads FYNNEI. V gave up 7 bases and J gave up 5 bases, with 11 bases separating them. This CDR3 spans 12 amino acids. Written as DNA, the CDR3 is TGTGCCAGCATGTCGGGTGGGGAGACCCAGTACTTC. Translated, it gives CASMSGGETQYF. The variable domain in full, with the rest retrieved from reference TRBV2 and TRBJ2-5, is EPEVTQTPSHQVTQMGQEVILRCVPISNHLYFYWYRQILGQKVEFLVSFYNNEISEKSEIFDDQFSVERPDGSNFTLKIRSTKLEDSAMYFCASMSGGETQYFGPGTRLLVL.

V usage is TRBV12-3 or TRBV12-4 and J usage is TRBJ2-7, with TRBD2 matching 10 bases. With V trimmed by 7 bases and J by 0 bases, 3 bases remained unmatched. The CDR3 is 14 amino acids. The CDR3 is CASNLAGGSYEQYF. The CDR3 bases are TGTGCCAGCAACTTAGCGGGAGGCTCCTACGAGCAGTACTTC.

As to this clonotype: Likely a read error: the CDR3 ends without its conserved phenylalanine or tryptophan. The rearrangement links TRBV20-1 to TRBJ1-2; TRBD1 matches at 9 bases. There are 14 residues in the CDR3. Germline CDR1 and CDR2: DFQATT and SNEGSKA (reference sequence). V trimming: 4 bases; J trimming: 5 bases; junction bases outside the gene matches: 8. CDR3 DNA: TGCAGTGCTACCCAGGGACAGGGAAATTATGGCTACACCTGC. Its protein is CSATQGQGNYGYTC.

This clonotype was observed a few times. The chain combines TRBV7-9 with TRBJ2-5; possibly TRBD2 for D (5 bases). This CDR3 spans 14 amino acids. V lost 3 bases and J lost 2, with 10 bases in between. Germline V CDR1 and CDR2: SEHNR, FQNEAQ (reference sequence). The CDR3 region is CASSFYTSQETQYF. In DNA form, the CDR3 reads TGTGCCAGCAGCTTTTACACTAGTCAAGAGACCCAGTACTTC.

The CDR3: CASSVVQGEDQYF. The CDR3 DNA follows: TGTGCCAGCAGCGTAGTACAGGGGGAAGACCAGTACTTC. The rearrangement uses TRBV13 and TRBJ2-7, with 8 bases matching TRBD1. Trimming at V came to 5 bases and at J to 10 bases, leaving 10 bases not matched to a gene. The germline V gene has CDR1 PRHDT and CDR2 FYEKMQ (reference sequence). The CDR3 length is 13 residues.

This rearrangement joins TRBV29-1 to TRBJ2-1, with TRBD1 matching 10 bases. The J call may be in error: the DNA end matches TRBJ2-7 better. The CDR3 consists of 16 residues. The germline CDR1 and CDR2 sequences are SQVTM and ANQGSEA. This CDR3 is CSVGEVWDRGYNEQYF. In nucleotides, the CDR3 is TGCAGCGTTGGGGAGGTTTGGGACAGGGGCTACAATGAGCAGTACTTC.

In its sample, this clonotype was seen a few times. The chain links TRBV7-3 to TRBJ2-1; 7 nucleotides align to TRBD1. The trim removed 5 bases at V and 7 bases at J, leaving 8 bases unmatched. The length of the CDR3 is 14 residues. Looked up from germline, CDR1 is SGHTA and CDR2 is FQGTGA. The CDR3 nucleotides read TGTGCCAGCAGCCCGCGACAGGGTCGAAATGAGCAGTTCTTC. It translates to CASSPRQGRNEQFF.